This entry lists 26 T cell receptor beta chains sequenced from one sample in a study of identical twins. In TCRdb, the 5' RACE reads were re-called with MiXCR into one record per CDR3 protein. Here the sample spans hundreds of thousands of distinct CDR3 sequences, 7.5% to 9.5% being singletons. These same data were also listed under a study on yellow fever vaccine responses in identical twins.

The sample comprised CD8+ T cells sorted from blood. The source of these receptors is a young woman in good health.

This clonotype was counted ten times or more. The chain joins TRBV4-3 to TRBJ1-1; maybe TRBD1 (5 bases). Trimming left V 0 bases short and J 0 bases short, with 8 bases between. The CDR3 runs to 15 residues. Germline values: CDR1 LGHNA, CDR2 YSLEER. CDR3 DNA sequence: TGCGCCAGCAGCCAAGATAGGGACCTGAACACTGAAGCTTTCTTT. Translated: CASSQDRDLNTEAFF.

This clonotype was seen many times. The genes are TRBV6-5 and TRBJ2-3, with D perhaps TRBD1 or TRBD2 (6 bases each). Trimming took off 3 bases at V and 1 base at J, with 14 bases between the two ends. This CDR3 has 16 amino acids. Looked up from germline, CDR1 is MNHEY and CDR2 is SVGAGI. The CDR3 reads CASSYGGPTGTDTQYF. CDR3 nucleotide sequence: TGTGCCAGCAGTTATGGGGGGCCCACCGGCACAGATACGCAGTATTTT.

This clonotype was seen many times. This chain joins TRBV29-1 and TRBJ2-7; D uncertain. CDR1 and CDR2 (germline): SQVTM, ANQGSEA. V was shortened by 4 bases and J by 3 bases, with 10 bases between the two germline ends. The CDR3 is 12 residues long. CDR3 sequence (DNA): TGCAGCGTTGTGATTCTCGGCTACGAGCAGTACTTC. Protein product: CSVVILGYEQYF.

This clonotype was recorded a few times. The chain links TRBV19 to TRBJ2-5; D assignment may be TRBD1 or TRBD2 (5 bases each). Trimming shortened V by 5 bases and J by 5 bases, and 18 bases separated the two germline ends. This CDR3 is built from 15 residues. The germline CDR1 and CDR2 sequences are LNHDA and SQIVND (reference sequence). CDR3 region: CASSVRDLVGETQYF. As DNA, the CDR3 is TGTGCCAGTAGTGTCCGGGACCTAGTGGGGGAGACCCAGTACTTC.

This clonotype came up a few times. The V and J genes are TRBV7-2 and TRBJ2-3, with D uncertain. CDR1 and CDR2 (germline): SGHTA, FQGNSA. V lost 0 bases and J lost 4, with 5 bases in between. This CDR3 is built from 13 residues. The CDR3 is CASSLAGPDTQYF. In DNA form, the CDR3 reads TGTGCCAGCAGCTTAGCTGGGCCAGATACGCAGTATTTT.

The sample holds a few counts of this clonotype. The V gene is TRBV29-1, the J gene TRBJ2-1; 9 bases align to TRBD2. The V segment lost 7 bases and the J segment 5 bases; nucleotides outside the gene matches: 15. Germline V lookup: CDR1 SQVTM, CDR2 ANQGSEA. This CDR3 is 16 amino acids long. CDR3: CSAIPAGGGVHNEQFF. The CDR3 nucleotides read TGCAGCGCCATACCTGCCGGCGGGGGGGTCCACAATGAGCAGTTCTTC.

This clonotype was picked up a small number of times. The J gene is TRBJ2-7, the V gene TRBV7-2; 7 nucleotides align to TRBD1. This CDR3 comprises 14 residues. CDR1 and CDR2 from the germline V gene are SGHTA and FQGNSA. V dropped 5 bases and J dropped 3; count of bases not matched to a gene: 7. CDR3 in DNA: TGTGCCAGCAGCCTAGGGACAGACAGCTACGAGCAGTACTTC. This translates into CASSLGTDSYEQYF. Full variable domain (outside the CDR3, taken from reference TRBV7-2 and TRBJ2-7): GAGVSQSPSNKVTEKGKDVELRCDPISGHTALYWYRQSLGQGLEFLIYFQGNSAPDKSGLPSDRFSAERTGGSVSTLTIQRTQQEDSAVYLCASSLGTDSYEQYFGPGTRLTVT.

This clonotype has only a few counts. The J gene is TRBJ2-3, the V gene TRBV2, with D unresolved. V shed 7 bases and J shed 3 bases, with 8 bases lying between them. Germline loops: CDR1 SNHLY, CDR2 FYNNEI. CDR3 length: 12 amino acids. CDR3 DNA: TGTGCCAGCATGCAGGCTACAGATACGCAGTATTTT. Translated: CASMQATDTQYF.

This clonotype has more than one count but fewer than ten. CDR3 nucleotides: TGCGCCAGCAGCGAAGACAGGGGAAACACTGAAGCTTTCTTT. It yields the protein CASSEDRGNTEAFF. The chain has TRBV5-1 and TRBJ1-1; 8 nucleotides line up with TRBD1. Unmatched junction bases numbered 4, after V lost 4 bases and J lost 2 bases. The germline gives CDR1 SGHRS, CDR2 YFSETQ. This CDR3 comprises 14 residues. Full variable domain (outside the CDR3, taken from reference TRBV5-1 and TRBJ1-1): KAGVTQTPRYLIKTRGQQVTLSCSPISGHRSVSWYQQTPGQGLQFLFEYFSETQRNKGNFPGRFSGRQFSNSRSEMNVSTLELGDSALYLCASSEDRGNTEAFFGQGTRLTVV.

CDR3: CASRSSPYEQYF. In DNA form, the CDR3 reads TGTGCCAGCCGTTCCAGCCCCTACGAGCAGTACTTC. This rearrangement joins TRBV6-1 to TRBJ2-7, with D uncertain. Germline V CDR1 and CDR2: MNHNS, SASEGT. The CDR3 runs to 12 residues. V was clipped by 8 bases and J by 2 bases, with 10 bases between them.

The V gene is TRBV6-2 or TRBV6-3, the J gene TRBJ2-1; possibly TRBD2 for D (7 bases). The CDR3 consists of 15 residues. Trimming cost V 5 bases and J 6 bases, with 17 bases left between them. Germline CDR1 is MNHEY and CDR2 is SVGEGT. In DNA form, the CDR3 reads TGTGCCAGCAGTCACCTGGGGGGGGCTAGCAATGAGCAGTTCTTC. As protein: CASSHLGGASNEQFF.

This clonotype was counted at least ten times. The chain combines TRBV4-3 with TRBJ2-1; D gene ambiguous. The CDR3 spans 15 residues. V was pared by 0 bases and J by 6 bases, with 12 bases between. CDR1 is LGHNA and CDR2 is YSLEER in the germline V gene. This CDR3 reads CASSQDRAAANEQFF. As DNA, the CDR3 is TGCGCCAGCAGCCAAGATAGGGCGGCAGCCAATGAGCAGTTCTTC.

This clonotype was counted a few times. The chain couples TRBV14 to TRBJ2-7; either TRBD1 or TRBD2 may supply D (5 bases each). CDR3 length: 13 amino acids. Germline V gene lookup returns CDR1 SGHDN and CDR2 FVKESK. Deletions cut 1 base from V and 6 bases from J, with 10 bases between. This chain's CDR3 is CASSQAAGTEQYF. Here the CDR3 DNA reads TGTGCCAGCAGCCAAGCAGCAGGGACCGAGCAGTACTTC.

The table lists this clonotype with many counts. The genes are TRBV20-1 and TRBJ2-7; D gene ambiguous. Germline CDR1 and CDR2: DFQATT and SNEGSKA (reference sequence). Between the trimmed V and J ends, which lost 3 bases and 0 bases, there was a span of 9 bases. The CDR3 spans 13 residues. The CDR3: CSASPETSYEQYF. In DNA, the CDR3 is TGCAGTGCTAGCCCGGAGACCTCCTACGAGCAGTACTTC.

This chain joins TRBV9 and TRBJ2-7; TRBD2 is a possible D gene (5 bases). Germline V CDR1 and CDR2: SGDLS, YYNGEE. This CDR3 contains 12 residues. The V gene lost 4 bases and the J gene lost 7 bases, with 12 bases spanning the gap. CDR3 sequence: CASSPQPGEQYF. The CDR3 nucleotides are TGTGCCAGCAGCCCCCAACCGGGGGAGCAGTACTTC.

This clonotype was seen a few times. V usage is TRBV15 and J usage is TRBJ2-5; the match to TRBD1 covers 8 bases. Germline assignment: CDR1 LNHNV and CDR2 YYDKDF (reference sequence). The V segment lost 0 bases and the J segment 4 bases; nucleotides outside the gene matches: 4. CDR3 length: 15 residues. CDR3 sequence (DNA): TGTGCCACCAGCAGAGATGGCGGGACAGGAGAGACCCAGTACTTC. Its translation: CATSRDGGTGETQYF.

The chain couples TRBV11-2 to TRBJ2-2, with no clear D. In germline, CDR1 is SGHAT, CDR2 FQNNGV. With 0 bases removed from V and 4 bases from J, the gap between germline ends came to 12 bases. This CDR3 has 16 amino acids. The CDR3 DNA reads TGTGCCAGCAGCTTAGATTCTGACTTCCCCACCGGGGAGCTGTTTTTT. Translation: CASSLDSDFPTGELFF.

This chain links TRBV11-2 with TRBJ2-7; D uncertain. The CDR3 runs 13 residues. The ends were cut back, 1 base at V and 7 bases at J, with 11 bases in the middle. Germline V gene data show CDR1 as SGHAT and CDR2 as FQNNGV. This CDR3 is CASSLALGWEQYF. CDR3 sequence (DNA): TGTGCCAGCAGCTTAGCGCTGGGGTGGGAGCAGTACTTC.

This clonotype was counted at least ten times. The DNA of the CDR3 is TGTGCCGTCCTCGAGGTCGGGACAGAGGCCGCCCAAGAGACCCAGTACTTC. This encodes CAVLEVGTEAAQETQYF. The rearrangement uses TRBV2 and TRBJ2-5; 7 bases fit TRBD1. The CDR3 is 17 amino acids. Germline assignment: CDR1 SNHLY and CDR2 FYNNEI. V trimming: 11 bases; J trimming: 1 base; junction bases outside the gene matches: 19.

This chain joins TRBV21-1 and TRBJ2-2; the D call of TRBD1 is as the table states it, not checked on the DNA. TRBV21-1 constitutes a pseudogene. CDR3 length: 15 amino acids. The CDR3 is CASHVRGLITGELFF. CDR3 nucleotide sequence: TGTGCCAGCCACGTCAGGGGGCTTATCACCGGGGAGCTGTTTTTT.

This clonotype has at least ten counts. V usage is TRBV21-1 and J usage is TRBJ1-2; the table's D gene call, TRBD1, was not cross checked with the DNA. TRBV21-1 is tagged as a pseudogene. The CDR3 runs 16 residues. CDR3 sequence: CASSDGNREYYYGYTF. CDR3 nucleotide sequence: TGTGCCAGCAGCGATGGCAACAGGGAATATTACTACGGCTACACCTTC.

V and J are TRBV6-6 and TRBJ1-5; D is ambiguous. The CDR3 extends over 12 amino acids. V lost 7 bases and J 7 bases, leaving 11 bases between the germline ends. From germline, CDR1 is MNHNY and CDR2 SVGAGI (reference sequence). The DNA of the CDR3 is TGTGCCAGCAATGAGGGAAGGCAGCCCCAGCATTTT. This sequence encodes CASNEGRQPQHF.

There are many counts of this clonotype. The J gene is TRBJ2-3, the V gene TRBV6-4, with 8 bases fitting TRBD2. The CDR3 has 13 amino acids. V lost 3 bases to trimming and J lost 8 bases; unmatched junction nucleotides: 4. Germline V CDR1 and CDR2: MRHNA, SNTAGT. The CDR3 sequence: CASSEREGGTQYF. The CDR3 bases are TGTGCCAGCAGTGAACGGGAGGGCGGTACGCAGTATTTT.

This clonotype occurred many times. The chain uses TRBV29-1 and TRBJ2-1; 10 nucleotides line up with TRBD2. Germline CDR1 SQVTM, CDR2 ANQGSEA. The V and J ends lost 0 bases and 4 bases, in that order; junction bases with no gene match: 6. The CDR3 has 16 residues. Here the CDR3 DNA reads TGCAGCGTTGAAGATGGGCTAGCGGGGGAATACAATGAGCAGTTCTTC. Translated: CSVEDGLAGEYNEQFF.

The chain links TRBV10-3 to TRBJ1-2; D is unresolved. V lost 3 bases to trimming and J lost 6 bases, with 17 bases between them. Germline loops: CDR1 ENHRY, CDR2 SYGVKD. This CDR3 contains 15 residues. The CDR3 coding sequence is TGTGCCATCAGTGAAATAGGTATTGATAAAGATGGCTACACCTTC. Translating it yields CAISEIGIDKDGYTF.

The CDR3 region is CASSATRYGYTF. In DNA, the CDR3 is TGTGCCAGCAGTGCAACACGCTATGGCTACACCTTC. The V and J genes are TRBV6-1 and TRBJ1-2; D is ambiguous. Per germline, CDR1 MNHNS and CDR2 SASEGT. CDR3 length equals 12 residues. V lost 4 bases and J lost 4, with 7 bases in between.